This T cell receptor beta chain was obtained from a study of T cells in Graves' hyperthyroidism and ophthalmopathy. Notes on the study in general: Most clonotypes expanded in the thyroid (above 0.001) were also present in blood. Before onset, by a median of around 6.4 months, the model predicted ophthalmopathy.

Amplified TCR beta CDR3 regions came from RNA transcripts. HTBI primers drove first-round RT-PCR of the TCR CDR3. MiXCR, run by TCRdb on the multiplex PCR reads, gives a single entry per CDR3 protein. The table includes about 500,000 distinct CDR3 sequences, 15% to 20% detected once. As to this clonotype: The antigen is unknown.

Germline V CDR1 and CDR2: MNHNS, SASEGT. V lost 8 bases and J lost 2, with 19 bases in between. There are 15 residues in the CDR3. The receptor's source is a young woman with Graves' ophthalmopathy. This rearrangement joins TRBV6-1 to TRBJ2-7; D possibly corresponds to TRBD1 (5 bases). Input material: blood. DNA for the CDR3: TGTGCCAGCCGATACACAGCAGGGTCCGCCTACGAGCAGTACTTC. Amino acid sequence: CASRYTAGSAYEQYF.